This T cell receptor (beta chain) was recovered during a study of blood T cell repertoires in COVID-19. Study-level information: Acute and convalescent COVID-19 specimens originated in the United States, Italy and Spain. In each case, the material was cDNA or gDNA derived from T cells, B-cell-depleted T cells, or PBMCs.

Participant-given clinical history determined each cohort assignment. The CDR3 covers 14 residues. The V and J ends lost 3 bases and 8 bases respectively, with 16 bases between them. Germline V CDR1 and CDR2: MDHEN, SYDVKM. As originally analysed: Amplification of reference gene primers was used by the study to estimate nucleated cell counts. Clones were sequenced by immunoSEQ multiplex PCR, and TCRdb holds only the in-frame ones, with some missing. V and J calls plus clone size are reproduced from that table; the DNA served to infer D and trimming. The profile shows approximately 200,000 clones, about 80% of them singletons.

V and J are TRBV28 and TRBJ1-2; possible D gene TRBD1, 5 bases. Sequencing was carried out using PBMCs or T cells enriched from blood (not recorded which). This sequence originates from a man in his forties or fifties who had recovered from COVID-19. The CDR3 bases are TGTGCCAGCAGTTTGAATTTGGACAAGAGGGGCTACACCTTC. Protein sequence: CASSLNLDKRGYTF.